The next 17 T cell receptor beta chains were all read from a single sample in a study of T cell changes during pregnancy in multiple sclerosis. Sequencing was performed with immunoSEQ multiplex PCR; in TCRdb, only in-frame clones are kept and a portion is missing. The sample lists some 71,000 clones, about 92% occurring once. This sample comprised peripheral blood, obtained after pregnancy. Source of these receptors: a female donor with multiple sclerosis, enrolled in a pregnancy study.

The genes are TRBV7-2 and TRBJ1-2, with 8 nucleotides matching TRBD1. The CDR3 is made up of 18 amino acids. From germline, CDR1 is SGHTA and CDR2 FQGNSA. Trimming cost V 5 bases and J 2 bases; bases outside gene matches: 16. The CDR3: CASSATGAGHPLNYGYTF. The CDR3 nucleotides are TGTGCCAGCAGCGCGACAGGGGCCGGACACCCATTAAACTATGGCTACACCTTC.

The genes are TRBV11-2 and TRBJ2-1; D is possibly TRBD1 (7 bases). The germline V gene has CDR1 SGHAT and CDR2 FQNNGV. V was pared by 5 bases and J by 0 bases, with 11 bases between. This CDR3 region has 15 residues. CDR3 region: CASSPRDSSYNEQFF. CDR3 DNA: TGTGCCAGCAGCCCGCGGGACAGCTCCTACAATGAGCAGTTCTTC.

The V call is TRBV5-1, the J call TRBJ2-5; tentatively, D is TRBD1 (5 bases). Germline CDR1 SGHRS, CDR2 YFSETQ. This CDR3 has 12 amino acids. Trimming left V 6 bases short and J 5 bases short, with 11 bases between. The chain's CDR3 is CASTGSWETQYF. DNA for the CDR3: TGCGCCAGCACAGGGTCTTGGGAGACCCAGTACTTC.

J is TRBJ2-2 and V is TRBV25-1; D is possibly TRBD1 (5 bases). Germline V lookup: CDR1 MGHDK, CDR2 SYGVNS. CDR3 length: 15 amino acids. V was clipped by 6 bases and J by 4 bases, with 15 bases between them. Here the CDR3 reads CASSLGADGTGELFF. CDR3 in DNA: TGTGCCAGCAGCCTTGGGGCGGACGGCACCGGGGAGCTGTTTTTT.

This chain uses TRBV2 with TRBJ2-3; 15 positions agree with TRBD2. The CDR3 totals 15 residues. Trimming cost V 8 bases and J 4 bases; bases outside gene matches: 4. CDR1 and CDR2 from the germline V gene are SNHLY and FYNNEI. Written as DNA, the CDR3 is TGTGCCAGCGGACTAGCGGGAGGGTTGTCAGATACGCAGTATTTT. Its protein product is CASGLAGGLSDTQYF.

The chain carries TRBV5-6 and TRBJ1-2, with D tentatively TRBD1 (6 bases). CDR1 is SGHDT and CDR2 is YYEEEE in the germline V gene. There are 13 residues in the CDR3. Trimming stripped 1 base from V and 5 bases from J, with 9 bases between. Here the CDR3 DNA reads TGTGCCAGCAGCTTGCAGGGGTGGTATGGCTACACCTTC. Translating it yields CASSLQGWYGYTF.

This chain joins TRBV19 and TRBJ1-1; maybe TRBD1 (6 bases). This CDR3 is 14 amino acids long. From germline, CDR1 is LNHDA and CDR2 SQIVND (reference sequence). V was pared by 5 bases and J by 4 bases, with 14 bases between. The CDR3 DNA is TGTGCCAGTAGTCAACAGGGAATGGGCACTGAAGCTTTCTTT. Its protein product is CASSQQGMGTEAFF.

The chain recombines TRBV18 with TRBJ2-6; TRBD1 aligns across 8 bases. In germline, CDR1 is KGHSH, CDR2 LQKENI. CDR3 length: 17 amino acids. V shed 5 bases, J shed 2 bases, and the junction held 8 bases outside the gene matches. The CDR3 region has the DNA TGTGCCAGCTCATCGGACAGGGTCGCAACTGGGGCCAACGTCCTGACTTTC. It yields the protein CASSSDRVATGANVLTF.

CDR3 loop: CATRAPNEETQYF. The CDR3 bases are TGTGCCACCAGGGCACCGAACGAAGAGACCCAGTACTTC. The V and J genes are TRBV5-4 and TRBJ2-5; D perhaps matches TRBD1 (5 bases). In germline, CDR1 is SGHNT, CDR2 YYREEE (reference sequence). CDR3 size: 13 residues. V was cut by 9 bases and J by 3 bases, with 15 bases left in between.

The chain employs TRBV10-3 and TRBJ2-5; tentatively, D is TRBD1 (8 bases). The V gene's germline CDR1 is ENHRY and CDR2 SYGVKD. Trimming removed 3 bases from V and 5 bases from J, with 10 bases in between. The CDR3 has 13 residues. The CDR3 DNA follows: TGTGCCATCAGTGAACAGGGGGGGGAGACCCAGTACTTC. It codes for CAISEQGGETQYF.

The V and J genes are TRBV30 and TRBJ2-5; possible D gene TRBD2, 6 bases. V lost 1 base and J lost 10, with 10 bases in between. This CDR3 has 11 residues. CDR1 is GTSNPN and CDR2 is SVGIG in the germline V gene (reference sequence). Here the CDR3 reads CAWSGSGGQYF. The CDR3 DNA sequence: TGTGCCTGGAGTGGTAGCGGAGGCCAGTACTTC.

The rearrangement links TRBV28 to TRBJ1-5; tentative D call: TRBD1 (6 bases). Trimming pared 10 bases from V and 2 bases from J, leaving 15 bases between. Germline CDR1 MDHEN, CDR2 SYDVKM. The CDR3 length is 14 residues. The chain's CDR3 is CATGGGAGNQPQHF. CDR3 bases: TGTGCCACCGGGGGGGGCGCGGGCAATCAGCCCCAGCATTTT.

The rearrangement uses TRBV5-6 and TRBJ2-1; a weak D match, TRBD2 (5 bases). V was trimmed by 2 bases and J by 3 bases, leaving 6 bases between them. Germline V gene sequence: CDR1 SGHDT, CDR2 YYEEEE. CDR3 size: 13 residues. CDR3 coding DNA: TGTGCCAGCAGCTTCCGGGACTACAATGAGCAGTTCTTC. Encoded protein: CASSFRDYNEQFF.

The V and J genes are TRBV7-3 and TRBJ2-1, with 10 bases identical to TRBD2. CDR1 SGHTA and CDR2 FQGTGA come from the germline V gene. The V and J ends lost 5 bases and 9 bases, in that order; junction bases with no gene match: 16. The CDR3 loop spans 17 amino acids. The CDR3 here is CASSPARAGGVEGEQFF. The CDR3 bases are TGTGCCAGCAGCCCCGCACGAGCGGGAGGGGTTGAGGGTGAGCAGTTCTTC.

This clone was seen a single time. The chain joins TRBV5-1 to TRBJ2-7; TRBD1 aligns across 8 bases. The length of the CDR3 is 14 residues. J was trimmed by 3 bases and V by 0 bases; bases with no gene match: 2. CDR1 is SGHRS and CDR2 is YFSETQ in the germline V gene. The CDR3 nucleotides read TGCGCCAGCAGCTTGGGGACAGGGCTCTACGAGCAGTACTTC. Amino acid sequence: CASSLGTGLYEQYF.

V gene TRBV7-2 combines with J gene TRBJ1-5; D may be TRBD1 (5 bases). The germline V gene encodes CDR1 SGHTA and CDR2 FQGNSA. Trimming took off 7 bases at V and 6 bases at J, with 16 bases between the two ends. The CDR3 totals 14 residues. The CDR3 DNA sequence: TGTGCCAGCAAGCGGGAGGGGATAAGTCAGCCCCAGCATTTT. Protein sequence: CASKREGISQPQHF.

This chain links TRBV19 with TRBJ2-1; D is perhaps TRBD2 (5 bases). Germline V gene lookup returns CDR1 LNHDA and CDR2 SQIVND (reference sequence). V was cut by 5 bases and J by 12 bases, with 23 bases left in between. This CDR3 is 15 amino acids long. The CDR3 nucleotides read TGTGCCAGTAGTGACTATATTCGGCAGAAGGACGGGCAGTTCTTC. Translation gives CASSDYIRQKDGQFF.